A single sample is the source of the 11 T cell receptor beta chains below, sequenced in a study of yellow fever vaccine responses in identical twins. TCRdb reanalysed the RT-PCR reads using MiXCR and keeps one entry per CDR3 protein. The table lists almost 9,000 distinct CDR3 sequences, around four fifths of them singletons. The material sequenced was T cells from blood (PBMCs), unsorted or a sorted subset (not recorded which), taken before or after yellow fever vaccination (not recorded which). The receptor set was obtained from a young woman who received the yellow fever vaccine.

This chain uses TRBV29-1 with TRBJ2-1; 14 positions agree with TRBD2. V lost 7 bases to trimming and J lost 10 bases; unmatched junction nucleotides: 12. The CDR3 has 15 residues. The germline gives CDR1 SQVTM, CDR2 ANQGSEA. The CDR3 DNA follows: TGCAGCGCCCAAGCGACTAGCGGGAGGGCATCCGAGCAGTTCTTC. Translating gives CSAQATSGRASEQFF.

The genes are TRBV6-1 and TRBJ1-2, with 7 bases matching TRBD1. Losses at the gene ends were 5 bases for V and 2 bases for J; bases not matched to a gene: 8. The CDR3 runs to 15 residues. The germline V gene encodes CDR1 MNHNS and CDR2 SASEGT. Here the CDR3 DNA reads TGTGCCAGCAGTACCGGAGGAGGGGGCAACTATGGCTACACCTTC. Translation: CASSTGGGGNYGYTF.

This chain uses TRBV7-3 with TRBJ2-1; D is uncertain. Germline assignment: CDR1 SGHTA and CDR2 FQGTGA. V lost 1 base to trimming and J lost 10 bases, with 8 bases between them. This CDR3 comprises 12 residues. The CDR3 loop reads CASSLSVGEQFF. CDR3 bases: TGTGCCAGCAGCTTAAGTGTCGGGGAGCAGTTCTTC.

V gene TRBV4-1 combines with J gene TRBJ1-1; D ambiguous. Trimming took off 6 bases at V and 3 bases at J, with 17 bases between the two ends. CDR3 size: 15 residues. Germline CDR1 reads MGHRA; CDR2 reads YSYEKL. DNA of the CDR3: TGCGCCAGCAGACTTCCGGGAGCCCGGGACACTGAAGCTTTCTTT. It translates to CASRLPGARDTEAFF.

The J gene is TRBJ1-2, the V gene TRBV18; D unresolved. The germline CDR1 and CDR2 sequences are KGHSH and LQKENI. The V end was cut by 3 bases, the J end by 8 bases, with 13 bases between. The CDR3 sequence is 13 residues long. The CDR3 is CASSPRLGDGYTF. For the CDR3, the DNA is TGTGCCAGCTCACCCCGGCTCGGAGACGGCTACACCTTC.

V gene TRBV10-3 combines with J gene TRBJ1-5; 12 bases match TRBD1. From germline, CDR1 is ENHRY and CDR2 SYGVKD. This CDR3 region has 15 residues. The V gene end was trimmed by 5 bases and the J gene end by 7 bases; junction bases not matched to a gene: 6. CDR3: CAISSGTGGGQPQHF. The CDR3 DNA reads TGTGCCATCAGTTCCGGGACAGGGGGCGGACAGCCCCAGCATTTT.

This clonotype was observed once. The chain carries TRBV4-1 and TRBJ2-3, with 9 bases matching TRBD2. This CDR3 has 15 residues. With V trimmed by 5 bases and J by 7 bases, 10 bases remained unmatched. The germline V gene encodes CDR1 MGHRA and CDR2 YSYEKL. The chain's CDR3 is CASSNTGTSSNTQYF. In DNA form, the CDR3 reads TGCGCCAGCAGCAACACCGGGACTAGCTCAAATACGCAGTATTTT.

The DNA of the CDR3 is TGTGCCAGCAGCTTAGCGGAGGTCACTGAAGCTTTCTTT. Amino acids: CASSLAEVTEAFF. The gene calls are TRBV11-1 and TRBJ1-1; no clear D. The germline V gene has CDR1 SGHAT and CDR2 FQDESV (reference sequence). This CDR3 region has 13 residues. The germline V and J ends were trimmed by 0 bases and 4 bases, with 6 bases remaining between them.

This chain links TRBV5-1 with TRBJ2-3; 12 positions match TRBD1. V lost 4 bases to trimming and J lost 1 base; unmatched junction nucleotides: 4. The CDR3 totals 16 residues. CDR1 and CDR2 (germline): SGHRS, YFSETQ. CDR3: CASSNGTGGGTDTQYF. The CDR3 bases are TGCGCCAGCAGCAACGGGACAGGGGGCGGCACAGATACGCAGTATTTT.

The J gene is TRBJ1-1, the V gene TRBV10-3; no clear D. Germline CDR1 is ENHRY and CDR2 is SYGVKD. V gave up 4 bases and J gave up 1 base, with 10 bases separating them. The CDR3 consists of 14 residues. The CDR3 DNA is TGTGCCATCAGTGTCGGCGGCCAGAACACTGAAGCTTTCTTT. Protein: CAISVGGQNTEAFF.

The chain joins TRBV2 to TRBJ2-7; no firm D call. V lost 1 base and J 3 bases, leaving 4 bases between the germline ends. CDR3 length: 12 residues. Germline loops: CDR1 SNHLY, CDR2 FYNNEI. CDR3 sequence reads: CASSEDGYEQYF. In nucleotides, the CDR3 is TGTGCCAGCAGTGAAGATGGCTACGAGCAGTACTTC.